Here is one T cell receptor (beta chain) with its context. Its antigen remains undetermined. Per-base quality was not reported, and no clone a single base away is much larger than it. The sample belongs to a study of blood T cell repertoires in COVID-19 (dated by TCRdb to about 2020). Context from the whole study: Samples from collaborators originated in the United States, Italy and Spain and spanned both the acute and convalescent phases of COVID-19. The prospective study material was composed of cDNA or gDNA derived from T cells, B-cell-depleted T cells, or PBMCs. Subjects who had been exposed to COVID-19, were actively infected with it, or had recovered from it provided the deeply sampled blood TCRbeta repertoires that made up the dataset. The repertoires were made available in a free public database intended to serve as a resource for research on the immune response to SARS-CoV-2. Samples were obtained from the ongoing ImmuneRACE study (first 160 participants) and from 1,254 subjects provided by 6 global collaborators. Nearly every sample came with metadata listing a de-identified subject ID, COVID-19 status, age in years and sex. Where HLA class I and class II types were available, the types were taken from metadata supplied by the sample provider, not from assay-based typing. Broader findings and caveats from the paper: How much clinical and demographic metadata was included differed by source and by participant, and the metadata was provided uncurated.

CDR1 and CDR2 are read off the germline V gene (reference sequence) as LNHDA and SQIVND. From the cysteine through the phenylalanine, the CDR3 covers 14 amino acids. The sequence is cut down to CDR3 DNA, 42 bases in frame from base 1. V and J are trimmed by 6 bases and 6 bases, and the gene matches miss 10 bases of the junction. Collaborating institutions collected whole blood in K2EDTA tubes following their own protocols. For TCRbeta analysis, collaborators shipped samples as frozen whole blood, isolated PBMCs, or DNA extracted from either of those sample types. TCRbeta CDR3 regions were amplified from genomic DNA by means of the immunoSEQ Assay, a bias-controlled multiplex PCR. Processing in the source paper ran as follows. Within the assay, amplification of reference gene primers was used to estimate how many nucleated cells each sample contained. To quantify the absolute abundance of each unique TCRbeta CDR3 rearrangement, sequence reads were collapsed and filtered. For each sample, productive Simpson clonality was calculated by taking the square root of Simpson's diversity index across productive rearrangements. Imported from immuneACCESS, the table was reduced by TCRdb to in-frame sequences with V and J called. These copies leave out some clones; in studies compared against another copy, an unresolved V gene accounts for under half, and the cause of the remainder is not known. The D gene and trimming were derived from the DNA, and the V and J assignments and clone size from that table. For this sample there are about 180,000 clones; about 88% appear just once. The top ten constitute roughly 2.9% of the sample.

Material for sequencing was peripheral blood. The receptor comes from a woman aged 25 to 45 with active or convalescent COVID-19. The chain was built from TRBV19 and TRBJ1-1, with 7 bases aligning to TRBD1. The DNA is as follows: TGTGCCAGTAGACTACAGGGGACCAGGGCTGAAGCTTTCTTT. It translates to CASRLQGTRAEAFF. The CDR3 plus the reference TRBV19 and TRBJ1-1 genes for the other parts give the full variable domain: DGGITQSPKYLFRKEGQNVTLSCEQNLNHDAMYWYRQDPGQGLRLIYYSQIVNDFQKGDIAEGYSVSREKKESFPLTVTSAQKNPTAFYLCASRLQGTRAEAFFGQGTRLTVV.